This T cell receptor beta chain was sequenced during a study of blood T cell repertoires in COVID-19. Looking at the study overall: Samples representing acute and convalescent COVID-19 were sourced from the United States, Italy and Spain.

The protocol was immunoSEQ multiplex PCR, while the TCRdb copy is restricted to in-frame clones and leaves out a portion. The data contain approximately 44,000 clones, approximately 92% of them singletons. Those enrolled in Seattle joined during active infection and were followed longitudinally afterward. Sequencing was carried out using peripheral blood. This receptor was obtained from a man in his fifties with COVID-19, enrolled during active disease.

The CDR3 DNA reads TGTGCCAGCAGCCAAGATCCGGGACAGGGGTACGGCTACACCTTC. Translating gives CASSQDPGQGYGYTF. V is TRBV4-2 and J is TRBJ1-2, with 10 bases matching TRBD1. The CDR3 length is 15 residues. Germline V gene lookup returns CDR1 LGHNA and CDR2 YNFKEQ. V shed 0 bases and J 8 bases; nucleotides not matched to a gene: 6.